These T cell receptor beta chains were read from a single sample in a study of response to subunit inactivated influenza vaccine. TCRdb re-called the RT-PCR reads through MiXCR, storing one row per CDR3 protein. The data contain 550,000 to 800,000 distinct CDR3 sequences, 15% to 18% of them singletons. This sample comprised PBMCs from blood, obtained 12 days after vaccination. The receptor set was obtained from a man aged 50 to 60 who received an inactivated influenza vaccine. The CDR3 runs from the conserved cysteine through the conserved F or W. D genes are given only for firm matches. Expanded clones are given a class, and other clones once, few, many or no size at all.

clone_size j_call v_call d_call cdr3_aa cdr3_nt
few TRBJ2-1 TRBV28 NA CASRPGLSSYNEQFF TGTGCCAGCAGACCAGGACTGAGCTCCTACAATGAGCAGTTCTTC
NA TRBJ1-2 TRBV5-1 NA CASSNPGVVTF TGCGCCAGCAGCAACCCGGGAGTAGTGACTTTC
NA TRBJ2-1 TRBV28 TRBD2 CASSLGGSPREQFF TGTGCCAGCAGTTTAGGCGGGAGCCCACGGGAGCAGTTCTTC
NA TRBJ2-5 TRBV28 NA CASSFGSWTAWPWTQYF TGTGCCAGCAGTTTTGGGAGTTGGACAGCCTGGCCTTGGACCCAGTACTTC
NA TRBJ2-5 TRBV4-3 NA CASSQVGGGTQETQYF TGCGCCAGCAGCCAAGTAGGTGGCGGAACACAAGAGACCCAGTACTTC
NA TRBJ2-3 TRBV20-1 NA CSAGPDTNTDTQYF TGCAGTGCTGGGCCGGATACAAACACAGATACGCAGTATTTT
few TRBJ2-5 TRBV20-1 NA CSARREELLETQYF TGCAGTGCTAGGCGGGAAGAGTTACTAGAGACCCAGTACTTC
NA TRBJ1-2 TRBV6-2/TRBV6-3 NA CASSYSESSGLRTF TGTGCCAGCAGTTACTCGGAGTCCTCAGGCCTCCGCACCTTC
NA TRBJ2-1 TRBV20-1 NA CSARDDFNEQFF TGCAGTGCTAGAGATGACTTTAATGAGCAGTTCTTC
NA TRBJ2-4 TRBV2 NA CASIGLGGTKNIQYF TGTGCCAGCATCGGGTTAGGGGGTACCAAAAACATTCAGTACTTC
few TRBJ2-4 TRBV4-2 TRBD2 CASSQDDGLAGVGLRDIQYF TGTGCCAGCAGCCAAGATGACGGACTAGCGGGAGTAGGCCTCAGGGACATTCAGTACTTC
NA TRBJ1-5 TRBV7-2 NA CASSPQDQPQHF TGTGCCAGCAGTCCCCAGGATCAGCCCCAGCATTTT
once TRBJ2-3 TRBV7-9 NA CASSRGGGRTDTQYF TGTGCCAGCAGCCGAGGAGGGGGGAGGACAGATACGCAGTATTTT
NA TRBJ2-2 TRBV15 NA CATSRADRNTGELFF TGTGCCACCAGCAGAGCGGACAGGAACACCGGGGAGCTGTTTTTT
many TRBJ2-1 TRBV9 NA CASSVEAVLIGEQFF TGTGCCAGCAGCGTGGAAGCGGTACTAATAGGGGAGCAGTTCTTC
NA TRBJ2-1 TRBV7-3 TRBD2 CASSLHSSGSNEQFF TGTGCCAGCAGCTTACACTCTAGCGGGAGTAATGAGCAGTTCTTC